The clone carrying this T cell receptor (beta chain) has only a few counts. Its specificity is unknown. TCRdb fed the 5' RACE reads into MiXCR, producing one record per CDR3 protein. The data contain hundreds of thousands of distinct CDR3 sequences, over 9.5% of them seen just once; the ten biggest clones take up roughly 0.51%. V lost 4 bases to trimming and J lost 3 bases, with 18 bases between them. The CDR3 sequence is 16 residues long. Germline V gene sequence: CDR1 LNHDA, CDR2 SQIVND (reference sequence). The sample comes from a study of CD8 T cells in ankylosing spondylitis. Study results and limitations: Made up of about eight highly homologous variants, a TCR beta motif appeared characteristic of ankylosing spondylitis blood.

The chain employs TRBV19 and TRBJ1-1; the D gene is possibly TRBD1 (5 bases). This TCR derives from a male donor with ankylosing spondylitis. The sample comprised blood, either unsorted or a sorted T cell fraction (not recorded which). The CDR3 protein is CASSTLPGRMHTEAFF. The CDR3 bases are TGTGCCAGTAGTACCCTACCGGGACGGATGCACACTGAAGCTTTCTTT.